This T cell receptor beta chain emerged from a study of T cells in Graves' hyperthyroidism and ophthalmopathy (dated by TCRdb to about 2019). Regarding the complete study: Peripheral blood was collected at initial diagnosis, before any treatment. TCR Vbeta CDR3 sequencing of 130 to 150 peripheral blood samples (around 45 ophthalmopathy, over 70 hyperthyroidism and approximately 17 progressor patients) is reported in the paper. To identify distinguishing TCR V-J signatures, a discovery cohort of about 100 patients was used, comprising 43 with Graves' ophthalmopathy and some 60 with stable Graves' hyperthyroidism. After sampling, hyperthyroidism patients received methimazole starting at 30 mg daily, and ophthalmopathy patients received high-dose intravenous methylprednisolone. In addition, the study compared T-cell repertoires in thyroid tissue and in blood from roughly six Graves' hyperthyroidism patients. An independent validation cohort of fewer than 20 hyperthyroidism patients and more than 15 patients who later progressed to ophthalmopathy tested prospective prediction of ophthalmopathy. The roughly 90 discovery patients were divided at random into training and test sets in a 7:3 ratio. Beyond this particular receptor, the publication reports: In cross-validation, a model built on a 13 V-J signature told ophthalmopathy apart from stable hyperthyroidism with under 90% sensitivity and about 81% specificity, and in testing the same model reached 80%/75%. No statistical method was used to set the sample size in advance, and investigators knew the group allocation. Most expanded thyroid clonotypes (frequency above 0.001) were also found in blood, which suggests that blood repertoires may mirror thyroid immune responses. In validation, progression to ophthalmopathy was predicted by the model with 70.59% sensitivity and around 75% specificity, a median of about 6.4 months before onset.

The TCR beta CDR3 regions were amplified from the RNA transcripts. For the first round of RT-PCR on the TCR CDR3, the HTBI primer set was used together with the Qiagen OneStep RT-PCR kit. Libraries were constructed in a second round of multiplex PCR, after which size selection and purification were carried out. Libraries were sequenced paired-end with 100 bp reads on an Illumina HiSeq2000. Per the original workflow: SOAPnuke was used to process the raw data, throwing out any read that contained adapters or uncalled bases, had a mean Phred below 15, or lacked an exact constant-primer or identifier match. COPE v1.2.5 was used to merge the high-quality paired reads, and each unique nucleotide sequence was defined as a clonotype. MiTCR v1.1 was used to align the clonotypes against IMGT TRBV, TRBD and TRBJ reference segments. Only V-J combinations with frequency above 0.0001, covering about 99% of repertoires, were analysed. The TCS score was defined as the ratio of F50 (clonal expansion) to E x V (chaos), calculated using BLOSUM62-based TCRdist between CDR3 peptides within each V-J. Welch's t-statistics and random forest reduced 514 V-J features to roughly 13, which were used in a naive Bayes classifier (R e1071). Through fastp at Q25 and MiXCR, TCRdb rebuilt clones from the public reads, retaining in-frame beta chains. Identical CDR3 protein sequences are pooled into one entry, listed with their most common genes and DNA. The V and J calls here are based on TCRdb, not the publication. For this sample there are a few hundred thousand distinct CDR3 sequences; 16% appear just once. The ten largest make up about 3.5% of the sample.

This clonotype was seen a few times. No antigen is known for it. There are no base qualities to consult, and no much larger clone falls within one base. In the ophthalmopathy patients, disease was moderately to severely active, with a Clinical Activity Score of 3 or more, a NOSPECS grade of 4 or more, and a duration of less than 3 months. Patients with uncontrolled infections, other autoimmune diseases, pregnancy or lactation were excluded. Clinical symptoms, serum thyroxine and TRAb, thyroid ultrasound, and orbital computed tomography formed the basis for the diagnoses. PBMCs were separated from 8 to 10 ml of fresh peripheral blood using Ficoll-Paque density gradient centrifugation. Total RNA was extracted using Trizol reagent, and RNA quality was assessed on an Agilent 2100 Bioanalyzer. Sequencing was carried out using blood. The source is a woman between 40 and 50 years old with Graves' ophthalmopathy.

The CDR3 region: CSVGSIWDDSYEQYF. DNA sequence: TGCAGCGTTGGTTCCATATGGGACGACTCCTACGAGCAGTACTTC. The sequence joins TRBV29-1 to TRBJ2-7; the D segment is perhaps TRBD1 or TRBD2, each sharing 5 matched bases. CDR1 is given as SQVTM and CDR2 as ANQGSEA, both from the germline V gene. V is reduced by 4 bases and J by 0 bases, leaving a spacing of 16 bases between them. From the cysteine up to the phenylalanine, the CDR3 has a length of 15 residues. Only the CDR3 part of the read is kept: 45 bases, read in frame from the first base.